The table lists the clone carrying this T cell receptor beta chain with many counts. Antigen: not known. The entry originates in a study of human T cells and chemical hapten exposure. General study results and limits: The number of TCRs above 1 in 1000 frequency did not change after DPC sensitization.

The CDR3 covers 14 residues. Per the germline V gene, CDR1 is DFQATT and CDR2 is SNEGSKA (reference sequence). V shed 3 bases and J 5 bases; nucleotides not matched to a gene: 4. Time point specified: patch test 1, 2 weeks after DPC sensitization. Treatment in this sample: therapeutic diphenylcyclopropenone sensitization with weekly scalp DPC. MiXCR, applied by TCRdb to the RACE reads, yields one record per CDR3 protein. The profile shows about 110,000 distinct CDR3 sequences, 8% to 13% of them singletons. The chain links TRBV20-1 to TRBJ1-5; 10 nucleotides line up with TRBD1. The sequencing here drew on whole blood, taken in connection with sensitization to the hapten diphenylcyclopropenone (DPC). The TCR originated in a middle-aged woman with alopecia areata. Some clones in this sample may be carry-over from other donors' samples. The CDR3 is CSASGTGDHQPQHF. The CDR3 DNA reads TGCAGTGCTAGCGGGACAGGGGATCATCAGCCCCAGCATTTT.